This entry is about one TCR beta chain. Per the germline V gene, CDR1 is MNHEY and CDR2 is SVGAGI. V was clipped by 7 bases and J by 5 bases; unmatched bases: 12. The CDR3 is 15 residues long. This sample is drawn from a study of blood T cell repertoires in COVID-19. In the authors' methods: It was from reference gene primer amplification that nucleated cell counts were estimated. The data were produced by immunoSEQ multiplex PCR, yet TCRdb's version contains in-frame clones alone and is incomplete. V and J calls and clone size are as listed in that table; D and trimming were resolved from the DNA. In the table there are 85,000 to 90,000 clones, nearly 90% of which are singletons.

The sequencing sample was made of peripheral blood. This TCR was sampled from a woman of 80 years or more with active COVID-19. This chain connects TRBV6-5 to TRBJ1-2; 8 bases map to TRBD1. The CDR3 nucleotides are TGTGCCAGCACCCCTGGGACAGGTCTCCCGTATGGCTACACCTTC. It translates to CASTPGTGLPYGYTF.